The 5 T cell receptor beta chains below all came from one sample that was sequenced in a study of blood T cell repertoires in COVID-19. TCRdb's table, derived via immunoSEQ multiplex PCR, lists solely in-frame clones and lacks some. The sample records 72,000 or so clones, less than 85% being singletons. Source material: peripheral blood. Receptors were obtained from a man older than 75 with active COVID-19.

The chain couples TRBV19 to TRBJ1-5, with a possible D match to TRBD1 (6 bases). The V end was cut by 7 bases, the J end by 1 base, with 20 bases between. Germline V gene sequence: CDR1 LNHDA, CDR2 SQIVND (reference sequence). The CDR3 runs to 17 residues. The CDR3 reads CASTKSGGQRSNQPQHF. DNA for the CDR3: TGTGCCAGTACCAAATCCGGGGGGCAGAGAAGCAATCAGCCCCAGCATTTT.

This clone was counted a few times. This chain uses TRBV7-9 with TRBJ1-5; 9 positions match TRBD1. The CDR3 is 15 amino acids. From germline, CDR1 is SEHNR and CDR2 FQNEAQ (reference sequence). The V gene end was trimmed by 1 base and the J gene end by 4 bases; junction bases not matched to a gene: 2. The CDR3 DNA follows: TGTGCCAGCAGCTTAGGACAGGGGGTTAATCAGCCCCAGCATTTT. It encodes CASSLGQGVNQPQHF.

V and J are TRBV30 and TRBJ2-5; the D gene is possibly TRBD2 (7 bases). Germline-derived CDR1 and CDR2 are GTSNPN and SVGIG (reference sequence). The ends were cut back, 1 base at V and 5 bases at J, with 8 bases in the middle. The CDR3 sequence is 12 residues long. CDR3 nucleotide sequence: TGTGCCTGGAGTGGGGGGGGCGAGACCCAGTACTTC. Translating it yields CAWSGGGETQYF.

This chain links TRBV28 with TRBJ2-1; 9 bases are shared with TRBD2. Germline V gives CDR1 MDHEN, CDR2 SYDVKM. The CDR3 is made up of 15 amino acids. V lost 2 bases and J lost 4; bases outside the gene matches: 3. The DNA of the CDR3 is TGTGCCAGCAGTTTAGTGGCGGGAGGGTACAATGAGCAGTTCTTC. As protein: CASSLVAGGYNEQFF.

The chain employs TRBV27 and TRBJ2-1; D may be TRBD2 (5 bases). Looked up from germline, CDR1 is MNHEY and CDR2 is SMNVEV (reference sequence). The CDR3 extends over 16 amino acids. Trimming removed 8 bases at V and 0 bases at J, with 17 bases between. In nucleotides, the CDR3 is TGTGCCAGCCGCCTCGGCGGGTCCAGCTCCTACAATGAGCAGTTCTTC. It codes for CASRLGGSSSYNEQFF.